The 18 T cell receptor beta chains below all came from one sample that was sequenced in a study of shared clonotypes between healthy human individuals. Method: immunoSEQ multiplex PCR; TCRdb's copy keeps in-frame clones and lacks some. The sample has hundreds of thousands of clones; roughly 77% are singletons. The sample consisted of PBMCs. The origin of the receptors is a woman between 40 and 50 years old in good health. Some clones in this sample may be carry-over from other donors' samples.

This clone was picked up a small number of times. The sample holds other DNA sequences that translate to the same CDR3. The V call is TRBV19, the J call TRBJ2-7, with D possibly matching TRBD1 (5 bases). Germline V CDR1 and CDR2: LNHDA, SQIVND (reference sequence). This CDR3 is built from 13 residues. The V end was cut by 1 base, the J end by 3 bases, with 7 bases between. The CDR3 spells CASSIGGGYEQYF. As DNA, the CDR3 is TGTGCCAGTAGTATAGGGGGCGGCTACGAGCAGTACTTC.

The chain links TRBV6-5 to TRBJ2-2, with D tentatively TRBD1 (5 bases). Trimming took off 10 bases at V and 0 bases at J, with 6 bases between the two ends. The germline CDR1 and CDR2 sequences are MNHEY and SVGAGI. The CDR3 consists of 12 residues. The CDR3 coding sequence is TGTGCCACAGGGCCGAACACCGGGGAGCTGTTTTTT. Its protein product is CATGPNTGELFF.

As regards this clone: This specimen includes other DNA sequences encoding the same CDR3. The V call is TRBV5-1, the J call TRBJ2-5; TRBD1 or TRBD2 may be the D gene (5 bases each). Trimming took off 4 bases at V and 2 bases at J, with 9 bases between the two ends. Germline lookup yields CDR1 SGHRS and CDR2 YFSETQ. The CDR3 is 13 residues long. CDR3 in DNA: TGCGCCAGCAGCCCGGGACCTCAAGAGACCCAGTACTTC. The encoded protein is CASSPGPQETQYF.

The chain joins TRBV12-5 to TRBJ2-1, with 8 positions matching TRBD2. V trimming: 0 bases; J trimming: 0 bases; junction bases outside the gene matches: 10. CDR1 and CDR2 from the germline V gene are LGHNT and FRNRAP. The CDR3 is 19 residues long. The DNA for the CDR3 is TGTGCTAGTGGTTTGGTAATCACTAGCGGAAAAAGCTCCTACAATGAGCAGTTCTTC. Translation: CASGLVITSGKSSYNEQFF.

The chain uses TRBV5-1 and TRBJ1-2; D perhaps matches TRBD1 (5 bases). The germline V gene encodes CDR1 SGHRS and CDR2 YFSETQ. The V and J ends lost 0 bases and 4 bases respectively, with 16 bases between them. This CDR3 region has 16 residues. CDR3 amino acids: CASSLERVGARYGYTF. For the CDR3, the DNA is TGCGCCAGCAGCTTGGAGAGAGTTGGGGCCCGCTATGGCTACACCTTC.

The chain couples TRBV4-3 to TRBJ1-3; possible D gene TRBD1, 5 bases. Germline-derived CDR1 and CDR2 are LGHNA and YSLEER. The V end was cut by 3 bases, the J end by 4 bases, with 7 bases between. This CDR3 is built from 13 residues. Here the CDR3 reads CASSHGQGNTIYF. DNA for the CDR3: TGCGCCAGCAGCCATGGACAAGGAAACACCATATATTTT.

The rearrangement joins TRBV30 to TRBJ2-3, with 7 bases lining up with TRBD2. The CDR3 is 16 residues long. V was clipped by 1 base and J by 0 bases; unmatched bases: 7. Germline V gives CDR1 GTSNPN, CDR2 SVGIG (reference sequence). CDR3 loop: CAWSGGLAASTDTQYF. The CDR3 DNA reads TGTGCCTGGAGTGGAGGCCTAGCGGCAAGCACAGATACGCAGTATTTT.

This clone was counted only a few times. The V gene is TRBV30, the J gene TRBJ1-1; D is perhaps TRBD1 (6 bases). V gave up 2 bases and J gave up 2 bases, with 9 bases separating them. Germline V CDR1 and CDR2: GTSNPN, SVGIG (reference sequence). This CDR3 region has 13 residues. CDR3 amino acids: CAWSWDINTEAFF. The CDR3 DNA is TGTGCCTGGAGTTGGGACATTAACACTGAAGCTTTCTTT.

The rearrangement uses TRBV7-2 and TRBJ1-1; tentatively, D is TRBD1 (5 bases). There are 13 residues in the CDR3. Trimming removed 6 bases at V and 4 bases at J, with 12 bases between. Germline CDR1 SGHTA, CDR2 FQGNSA. As DNA, the CDR3 is TGTGCCAGCAGGCCGGGACGGCCCACTGAAGCTTTCTTT. Its translation: CASRPGRPTEAFF. The entire variable domain, with the rest obtained from reference TRBV7-2 and TRBJ1-1, is as follows: GAGVSQSPSNKVTEKGKDVELRCDPISGHTALYWYRQSLGQGLEFLIYFQGNSAPDKSGLPSDRFSAERTGGSVSTLTIQRTQQEDSAVYLCASRPGRPTEAFFGQGTRLTVV.

The rearrangement uses TRBV27 and TRBJ1-1, with TRBD1 identical over 7 bases. Per the germline V gene, CDR1 is MNHEY and CDR2 is SMNVEV (reference sequence). The ends lost 5 bases at V and 6 bases at J; junction bases unmatched: 6. This CDR3 spans 13 amino acids. CDR3 DNA sequence: TGTGCCAGCAGTAAAACAGGGGACGCTGAAGCTTTCTTT. This gives the protein CASSKTGDAEAFF.

The chain has TRBV6-1 and TRBJ2-7, with D possibly being TRBD2 (5 bases). CDR3 length: 13 residues. V was clipped by 6 bases and J by 2 bases, with 11 bases between them. Germline V gene data show CDR1 as MNHNS and CDR2 as SASEGT. The DNA for the CDR3 is TGTGCCAGCAGGGAGGCAGAGACCTACGAGCAGTACTTC. Amino acid sequence: CASREAETYEQYF.

The table lists this clone with a count of one. This chain joins TRBV2 and TRBJ1-2, with TRBD1 as a possible D gene (5 bases). Germline CDR1 is SNHLY and CDR2 is FYNNEI. Trimming shortened V by 7 bases and J by 2 bases, and 11 bases separated the two germline ends. The CDR3 has 13 residues. CDR3 sequence reads: CASTPGPNYGYTF. CDR3 DNA sequence: TGTGCCAGCACCCCGGGACCAAACTATGGCTACACCTTC.

This clone has only a few counts. The chain uses TRBV4-1 and TRBJ1-5; D unclear. The V end lost 3 bases, the J end lost 4 bases, and 10 bases lay between the germline ends. Germline CDR1 MGHRA, CDR2 YSYEKL. The CDR3 spans 14 residues. In DNA, the CDR3 is TGCGCCAGCAGCCAGGACGGAGGGAATCAGCCCCAGCATTTT. Encoded protein: CASSQDGGNQPQHF.

The J gene is TRBJ1-5, the V gene TRBV6-1, with D tentatively TRBD1 (6 bases). The CDR3 runs to 13 residues. Trimming left V 7 bases short and J 5 bases short, with 12 bases between. Per germline, CDR1 MNHNS and CDR2 SASEGT. Here the CDR3 DNA reads TGTGCCAGCAATGTGGGGGGCGATCAGCCCCAGCATTTT. Its translation is CASNVGGDQPQHF.

This chain uses TRBV27 with TRBJ2-3, with a tentative D call TRBD2 (6 bases). The germline V gene encodes CDR1 MNHEY and CDR2 SMNVEV (reference sequence). The V and J ends lost 6 bases and 2 bases respectively, with 12 bases between them. There are 14 residues in the CDR3. The CDR3 sequence: CASRLTRNTDTQYF. The CDR3 region has the DNA TGTGCCAGCAGACTGACTAGAAACACAGATACGCAGTATTTT.

This clone occurred many times. Other nucleotide sequences in the sample specify the same CDR3. V usage is TRBV28 and J usage is TRBJ2-5, with TRBD2 matching over 8 bases. V lost 3 bases and J lost 5; bases outside the gene matches: 5. Germline V gene sequence: CDR1 MDHEN, CDR2 SYDVKM. The CDR3 has 14 residues. CDR3 nucleotide sequence: TGTGCCAGCAGTTTGCGGGGGGCCCGGGAGACCCAGTACTTC. Translation: CASSLRGARETQYF. Full variable domain (missing parts from reference TRBV28 and TRBJ2-5): DVKVTQSSRYLVKRTGEKVFLECVQDMDHENMFWYRQDPGLGLRLIYFSYDVKMKEKGDIPEGYSVSREKKERFSLILESASTNQTSMYLCASSLRGARETQYFGPGTRLLVL.

This rearrangement joins TRBV25-1 to TRBJ2-1; TRBD2 aligns across 9 bases. Germline-derived CDR1 and CDR2 are MGHDK and SYGVNS. The junction had 9 bases not matched to a gene; V was cut back by 5 bases and J by 7 bases. CDR3 length: 15 amino acids. This CDR3 reads CASSLAGEGGNEQFF. The CDR3 coding sequence is TGTGCCAGCAGTTTAGCGGGAGAGGGGGGGAATGAGCAGTTCTTC.

The J gene is TRBJ2-3, the V gene TRBV30; D is tentatively TRBD1 or TRBD2 (6 bases each). The V end lost 2 bases, the J end lost 6 bases, and 21 bases lay between the germline ends. CDR3 length: 16 residues. Germline V gene lookup returns CDR1 GTSNPN and CDR2 SVGIG (reference sequence). The CDR3 coding sequence is TGTGCCTGGAGTTCTGGGACACTTGCGGGGTTTGATACGCAGTATTTT. The encoded protein is CAWSSGTLAGFDTQYF. Filled out from reference TRBV30 and TRBJ2-3, the complete variable domain reads SQTIHQWPATLVQPVGSPLSLECTVEGTSNPNLYWYRQAAGRGLQLLFYSVGIGQISSEVPQNLSASRPQDRQFILSSKKLLLSDSGFYLCAWSSGTLAGFDTQYFGPGTRLTVL.